The 5 T cell receptor beta chains in this list originate from one sample, sequenced in a study of control samples from healthy donors and cancer patients. Repertoires were generated with immunoSEQ multiplex PCR, while TCRdb's copy carries only in-frame clones and drops some. The repertoire holds tens of thousands of clones, with about 95% as singletons. The specimen sequenced was blood. The receptor source for this set is a man aged 25-45 years in good health.

V and J are TRBV10-2 and TRBJ2-1, with a tentative D call TRBD2 (6 bases). Per germline, CDR1 WSHSY and CDR2 SAAADI. With 0 bases removed from V and 0 bases from J, the gap between germline ends came to 6 bases. The CDR3 length is 15 residues. CDR3 residues: CASSESGGSYNEQFF. In DNA, the CDR3 is TGCGCCAGCAGTGAGTCCGGGGGCTCCTACAATGAGCAGTTCTTC.

The chain uses TRBV19 and TRBJ2-7; 11 nucleotides align to TRBD1. Germline lookup yields CDR1 LNHDA and CDR2 SQIVND (reference sequence). The CDR3 is 14 amino acids. The V gene end was trimmed by 4 bases and the J gene end by 2 bases; junction bases not matched to a gene: 1. CDR3 nucleotide sequence: TGTGCCAGTAGTACGGGACAGGGGGCCTACGAGCAGTACTTC. Its translation: CASSTGQGAYEQYF.

The rearrangement uses TRBV6-5 and TRBJ1-2, with D uncertain. The germline V and J ends were trimmed by 0 bases and 0 bases, with 8 bases remaining between them. Germline V gene lookup returns CDR1 MNHEY and CDR2 SVGAGI. The CDR3 contains 15 residues. The CDR3 spells CASSYSNRPNYGYTF. DNA of the CDR3: TGTGCCAGCAGTTACTCGAACAGACCTAACTATGGCTACACCTTC.

This clone was observed a single time. This chain uses TRBV5-1 with TRBJ2-2; 7 bases are shared with TRBD2. CDR1 is SGHRS, CDR2 YFSETQ, per germline. This CDR3 comprises 16 residues. The J segment lost 8 bases and the V segment lost 4 bases, leaving 14 bases of the junction unmatched. The CDR3 nucleotides read TGCGCCAGCAGCGGCGGGACTACCGTGGGAGGGGGGGAGCTGTTTTTT. Amino acids: CASSGGTTVGGGELFF.

The chain joins TRBV30 to TRBJ1-6; no definite D call. The V end lost 4 bases, the J end lost 13 bases, and 17 bases lay between the germline ends. Germline CDR1 reads GTSNPN; CDR2 reads SVGIG (reference sequence). The CDR3 has 13 amino acids. The CDR3 DNA reads TGTGCCTGGACTGGGAGCCTAGGAATTCCCCTCCACTTT. Protein product: CAWTGSLGIPLHF.